This paragraph reports one TCR beta chain. No cognate antigen has been identified for it. No base quality values were provided; no much bigger clone lies one nucleotide off. The germline V gene sets CDR1 to SGHTA and CDR2 to FQGTGA. The CDR3 starts with the cysteine, ends with the phenylalanine, and has 15 residues. The read is trimmed to its CDR3 DNA, 45 bases read in frame from base 1. Compared with germline, V lacks 5 bases and J lacks 3 bases; bases without a gene match: 6. Genomic DNA was isolated from the sorted cells so that the TCRbeta CDR3 region could be sequenced. TCRbeta CDR3 regions were sequenced using the immunoSEQ Assay. Drawn from immuneACCESS, this table holds only the in-frame rearrangements with V and J called that TCRdb kept. Clones are partly lost; checked studies trace under half to an unresolved V gene and leave the rest unexplained. The sample profile shows some 64,000 clones; roughly 90% of them were found once. The biggest ten clones account for approximately 23% of the sample.

The trial excluded patients who had a history of autoimmune disease or who were on systemic immunosuppression. In every dose cohort, peripheral blood was drawn for TCR sequencing at baseline, cycle 4 day 1, and cycle 7 day 1. The samples were taken from a phase I, first-in-human, multicenter, open-label dose-escalation trial of ivuxolimab. Adults with locally advanced or metastatic head and neck squamous cell, hepatocellular, melanoma or renal cell carcinoma were enrolled in the trial. Before TCR sequencing, CD4+ T cells and CD8+ T cells from peripheral blood were sorted into separate populations. This specimen comes from a study of OX40 agonist ivuxolimab in advanced cancers. Background for the entire study: Ivuxolimab, which targeted the costimulatory receptor OX40 (CD134), was an agonistic, fully human IgG2 monoclonal antibody. In the dose-escalation cohort, 82.7% of patients were male, and the mean age was roughly 60 years, with a range of about 23 to 90. Intravenous ivuxolimab was administered to patients every 2 weeks at six dose levels: 0.01, 0.1, 0.3, 1.5, 3 and 10 mg/kg. Peripheral TCRbeta sequencing aimed to test whether ivuxolimab altered TCR sequence diversity and caused clonal T-cell expansion. The monotherapy dose-escalation portion (N ≈ 50 patients) of the phase I ivuxolimab trial is reported in the paper. Three dose-escalation patients achieved partial responses, one with hepatocellular carcinoma and two with cutaneous melanoma. Of the approximately 50 dose-escalation patients, hepatocellular carcinoma was present in about 20, melanoma in roughly 15, renal cell carcinoma in 9 and head and neck cancer in 9. Patients were allowed to have had prior anti-PD-1, anti-PD-L1 or anti-CTLA-4 therapy, and approximately 43% of the dose-escalation patients had previously received checkpoint inhibitors.

General conclusions and limits of the study: After ivuxolimab, CD8+ T cells had more expanded clones than CD4+ T cells on average. The antigen specificity of the peripheral T cells that underwent clonal expansion was not determined. Low levels of normalized T-cell clonal expansion were also seen in some patients who did not respond. In the 0.1-3.0 mg/kg groups, partial responders were among the patients with the lowest normalized peripheral clonal expansion, particularly in CD8+ T cells. At doses of 0.1 to 3.0 mg/kg, clonal expansion of both CD4+ and CD8+ T cells in blood was seen between baseline and week 6.

This specimen consisted of CD4+ or CD8+ T cells sorted from blood, obtained in a trial of the OX40 agonist ivuxolimab. This receptor was identified in an adult with an advanced solid tumor such as melanoma, head and neck, liver or kidney cancer. The chain is made from TRBV7-3 and TRBJ2-2, with 7 middle bases fitting TRBD1. CDR3 region: CASSPWDSYTGELFF. The DNA sequence reads TGTGCCAGCAGCCCGTGGGACAGTTACACCGGGGAGCTGTTTTTT.